This T cell receptor (beta chain) was sequenced during a study of T cells in Graves' hyperthyroidism and ophthalmopathy. The TCR beta CDR3 regions underwent amplification using RNA transcripts as the source. The HTBI primer set drove a first-round RT-PCR of the TCR CDR3. TCRdb re-analysed the multiplex PCR reads in MiXCR, keeping a single row per CDR3 protein. Of hundreds of thousands of distinct CDR3 sequences in the sample, about 20% are singletons; the top ten hold roughly 60%. CDR1 MNHNS and CDR2 SASEGT come from the germline V gene. V gave up 7 bases and J gave up 5 bases, with 15 bases separating them. The CDR3 runs to 13 residues.

The chain is built from TRBV6-1 and TRBJ2-7, with D possibly matching TRBD2 (6 bases). What was sequenced was blood. This receptor was obtained from a man aged 25 to 45 with Graves' ophthalmopathy. CDR3 loop: CASIITGSHEQYF. The CDR3 nucleotides read TGTGCCAGCATTATTACCGGGAGCCACGAGCAGTACTTC.